The 15 T cell receptor beta chains given below trace back to one sample, sequenced in a study of blood T cells in healthy people across ages. A J-beta primer mix and a sample-barcoded 5' primer were used in a second PCR of roughly 6 to 12 cycles. TCRdb re-called the 5' RACE reads through MiXCR, storing one row per CDR3 protein. The repertoire includes 650,000 to 1,000,000 distinct CDR3 sequences, approximately 35% of them detected once, and 10% to 15% sits in the top ten. Input material: blood. The receptors here all came from a man aged 18 to 30 in good health.

This chain connects TRBV7-2 to TRBJ1-5, with unresolved D. Germline V gives CDR1 SGHTA, CDR2 FQGNSA. Trimming took off 1 base at V and 1 base at J, with 11 bases between the two ends. This CDR3 has 16 amino acids. CDR3 sequence (DNA): TGTGCCAGCAGCTTAGGGGGAATCTCAAGCAATCAGCCCCAGCATTTT. Translating it yields CASSLGGISSNQPQHF.

In this sample, this clonotype turned up a few times. The chain combines TRBV5-6 with TRBJ1-4; unclear D gene. The CDR3 extends over 15 amino acids. The germline CDR1 and CDR2 sequences are SGHDT and YYEEEE. Trimming cost V 0 bases and J 7 bases, with 13 bases left between them. The CDR3, as DNA: TGTGCCAGCAGCTTGGGAGGAGGCTCGGGTGAAAAACTGTTTTTT. It yields the protein CASSLGGGSGEKLFF.

The gene calls are TRBV20-1 and TRBJ1-4; TRBD1 matches at 10 bases. CDR1 is DFQATT, CDR2 SNEGSKA, per germline (reference sequence). CDR3 length equals 15 residues. V lost 1 base to trimming and J lost 1 base; unmatched junction nucleotides: 0. CDR3 DNA: TGCAGTGCTAGAGGGGACAGGGGAACTAATGAAAAACTGTTTTTT. Amino acid sequence: CSARGDRGTNEKLFF.

The chain has TRBV29-1 and TRBJ2-1; D is ambiguous. CDR3 length: 11 residues. Trimming removed 7 bases from V and 7 bases from J, with 11 bases in between. Germline V gives CDR1 SQVTM, CDR2 ANQGSEA. The CDR3 here is CSAFVGNEQFF. The DNA for the CDR3 is TGCAGCGCGTTCGTCGGGAATGAGCAGTTCTTC.

Many counts were recorded for this clonotype. The rearrangement links TRBV20-1 to TRBJ2-1; either TRBD1 or TRBD2 may fit D (7 bases each). CDR1 and CDR2 from the germline V gene are DFQATT and SNEGSKA (reference sequence). V was clipped by 5 bases and J by 0 bases, with 14 bases between them. The CDR3 loop spans 15 amino acids. This CDR3 reads CSAPGGGSSYNEQFF. CDR3 bases: TGCAGTGCTCCAGGGGGGGGGAGCTCCTACAATGAGCAGTTCTTC.

This sequence joins TRBV12-3 or TRBV12-4 and TRBJ2-7; the match to TRBD1 covers 8 bases. This CDR3 region has 12 residues. V dropped 6 bases and J dropped 6; count of bases not matched to a gene: 4. In DNA form, the CDR3 reads TGTGCCAGCAGCCGGACAGGGATCGAGCAGTACTTC. Protein product: CASSRTGIEQYF.

About this clonotype itself: One end of the junction does not line up with germline, which may come from a read error. The chain couples TRBV2 to TRBJ2-7; a weak D match, TRBD1 (7 bases). Per the germline V gene, CDR1 is SNHLY and CDR2 is FYNNEI. The CDR3 runs to 16 residues. The CDR3 DNA reads TGTGCCAACAGTGATCCGGCCAGGGGGGTTTCCTACGAGCAGTACTTC. It encodes CANSDPARGVSYEQYF.

The sample holds a few counts of this clonotype. This chain uses TRBV5-1 with TRBJ2-3; no firm D call. Germline assignment: CDR1 SGHRS and CDR2 YFSETQ. The V end lost 1 base, the J end lost 3 bases, and 9 bases lay between the germline ends. The CDR3 covers 14 residues. CDR3 coding DNA: TGCGCCAGCAGCTTGTATCCGGGTACAGATACGCAGTATTTT. It yields the protein CASSLYPGTDTQYF.

The chain recombines TRBV7-9 with TRBJ2-2; D gene ambiguous. This CDR3 has 12 amino acids. Trimming took 8 bases from V and 6 from J, leaving 10 bases between them. The germline gives CDR1 SEHNR, CDR2 FQNEAQ (reference sequence). CDR3 coding DNA: TGTGCCAGCCCCACGTCAGCCGGGGAGCTGTTTTTT. Translating it yields CASPTSAGELFF.

This chain connects TRBV27 to TRBJ2-7; a possible D gene is TRBD1 (5 bases). Trimming pared 5 bases from V and 3 bases from J, leaving 8 bases between. The CDR3 has 12 residues. The germline V gene has CDR1 MNHEY and CDR2 SMNVEV (reference sequence). In DNA, the CDR3 is TGTGCCAGCAGTCGGACACTCTACGAGCAGTACTTC. This translates into CASSRTLYEQYF.

At least ten counts were recorded for this clonotype. This chain links TRBV6-5 with TRBJ1-2; D not resolved. The CDR3 has 15 residues. Between the trimmed V and J ends, which lost 2 bases and 6 bases, there was a span of 16 bases. Germline values: CDR1 MNHEY, CDR2 SVGAGI. The CDR3 loop reads CASSYRSPGPNGYTF. In DNA, the CDR3 is TGTGCCAGCAGTTACCGCTCCCCGGGTCCTAATGGCTACACCTTC.

This chain joins TRBV14 and TRBJ2-5; D unresolved. V lost 0 bases and J 4 bases, leaving 6 bases between the germline ends. CDR1 SGHDN and CDR2 FVKESK come from the germline V gene. The CDR3 length is 13 residues. Written as DNA, the CDR3 is TGTGCCAGCAGCCAAGATTCATCAGAGACCCAGTACTTC. Its protein is CASSQDSSETQYF.

This clonotype was counted only a few times. The gene calls are TRBV12-3 or TRBV12-4 and TRBJ2-7; D possibly corresponds to TRBD2 (7 bases). This CDR3 contains 14 residues. V lost 6 bases, J lost 6 bases, and 18 bases lay in between. The DNA for the CDR3 is TGTGCCAGCAGGTCGACTAGCCGCAGGGGCGAGCAGTACTTC. It specifies CASRSTSRRGEQYF.

The table lists this clonotype with many counts. This rearrangement joins TRBV4-3 to TRBJ2-4; weak D call: TRBD2 (5 bases). The germline CDR1 and CDR2 sequences are LGHNA and YSLEER. Trimming took off 4 bases at V and 8 bases at J, with 9 bases between the two ends. The CDR3 spans 12 residues. Written as DNA, the CDR3 is TGCGCCAGCAGCCTTCACGGGGACATTCAGTACTTC. Protein sequence: CASSLHGDIQYF.

This rearrangement joins TRBV3-1 to TRBJ1-1, with D perhaps matching TRBD1 (5 bases). Trimming pared 0 bases from V and 10 bases from J, leaving 12 bases between. The V gene's germline CDR1 is LGHDT and CDR2 YNNKEL (reference sequence). The CDR3 totals 13 residues. The CDR3 reads CASSQDWKGAAFF. CDR3 coding DNA: TGTGCCAGCAGCCAAGATTGGAAAGGGGCAGCTTTCTTT.